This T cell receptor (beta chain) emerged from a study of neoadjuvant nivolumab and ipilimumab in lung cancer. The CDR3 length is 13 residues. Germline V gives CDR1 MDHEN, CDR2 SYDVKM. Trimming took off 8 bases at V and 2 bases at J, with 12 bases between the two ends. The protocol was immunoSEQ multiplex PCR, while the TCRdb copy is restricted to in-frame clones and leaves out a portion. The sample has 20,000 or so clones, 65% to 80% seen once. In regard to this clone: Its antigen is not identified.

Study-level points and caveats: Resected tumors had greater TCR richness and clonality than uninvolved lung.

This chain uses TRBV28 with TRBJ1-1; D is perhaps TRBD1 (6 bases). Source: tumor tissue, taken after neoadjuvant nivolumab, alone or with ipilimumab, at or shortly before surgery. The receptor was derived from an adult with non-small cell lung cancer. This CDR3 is CASGRTVNTEAFF. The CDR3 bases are TGTGCCAGCGGCCGGACAGTCAACACTGAAGCTTTCTTT. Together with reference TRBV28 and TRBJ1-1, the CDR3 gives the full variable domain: DVKVTQSSRYLVKRTGEKVFLECVQDMDHENMFWYRQDPGLGLRLIYFSYDVKMKEKGDIPEGYSVSREKKERFSLILESASTNQTSMYLCASGRTVNTEAFFGQGTRLTVV.